A selection of T cell receptor beta chains follows, all from one sample in a study of PD-1 blockade in classical Hodgkin lymphoma. Assay: immunoSEQ multiplex PCR; the TCRdb copy retains only in-frame clones and omits some. The sample has 29,000 or so clones; 89% are singletons. Sequencing was carried out using CD4+ T cells from blood. The source is a human donor with classical Hodgkin lymphoma. CDR3s include the opening cysteine and the closing phenylalanine or tryptophan. D genes are given only for firm matches. A row's size may be missing; if present it is once, few, many or a size class.

j_call clone_size d_call v_call cdr3_length cdr3_nt cdr3_aa
TRBJ1-2 . . TRBV5-1 14 TGCGCCAGCAGCTTGGAGGGCAACGGAAAAGGCTACACCTTC CASSLEGNGKGYTF
TRBJ2-7 . . TRBV7-7 13 TGTGCCAGCAGCTTAGACTGGGCGGGGGAGCAGTACTTC CASSLDWAGEQYF
TRBJ2-5 . TRBD2 TRBV18 15 TGTGCCAGCTCTTTCGGACTAGCGGGGCAAGAGACCCAGTACTTC CASSFGLAGQETQYF
TRBJ2-7 . . TRBV9 16 TGTGCCAGCAGCGCATCTCCCTCGGACAGCCGCTACGAGCAGTACTTC CASSASPSDSRYEQYF
TRBJ2-3 . TRBD2 TRBV7-2 18 TGTGCCAGCAGCCGCGGAAGCGGGAGCCGGCCTGGCACAGATACGCAGTATTTT CASSRGSGSRPGTDTQYF
TRBJ1-4 once . TRBV4-3 16 TGCGCCAGCAGCCAAGAAACCGGCGTGATGGGTGAAAAACTGTTTTTT CASSQETGVMGEKLFF
TRBJ2-3 . . TRBV2 17 TGTGCCAGCAGCGAGACGGGACACGGAACTAGCACAGATACGCAGTATTTT CASSETGHGTSTDTQYF
TRBJ1-1 few . TRBV6-1 14 TGTGCCAGCAGTGGGACAGCTGGTGGGACTGAAGCTTTCTTT CASSGTAGGTEAFF
TRBJ2-1 . TRBD2 TRBV4-1 18 TGCGCCAGCAGCCAAAAACCATGGACTAGCGGGAGAATAAATGAGCAGTTCTTC CASSQKPWTSGRINEQFF
TRBJ2-2 . . TRBV7-9 16 TGTGCCAGCTCCCCCGGGACAACCTCGAACACCGGGGAGCTGTTTTTT CASSPGTTSNTGELFF
TRBJ2-6 . . TRBV2 16 TGTGCCAGCAGTGACGGGACGACCTCTGGGGCCAACGTCCTGACTTTC CASSDGTTSGANVLTF
TRBJ2-3 . . TRBV7-2 15 TGTGCCAGCAGCTTAGATACCATTCCCACAGATACGCAGTATTTT CASSLDTIPTDTQYF
TRBJ2-7 . . TRBV2 12 TGTGCCAGCAATAACAGGGCTTCCGAGCAGTACTTC CASNNRASEQYF
TRBJ1-5 . . TRBV10-3 13 TGTGCCATCAGTGGGGGGCTTTATCAGCCCCAGCATTTT CAISGGLYQPQHF
TRBJ2-3 . TRBD2 TRBV5-1 21 TGCGCCAGCAGCTTGGCCGAGTTTGGGCTAGCGGGAGAGCCTGGGACAGATACGCAGTATTTT CASSLAEFGLAGEPGTDTQYF
TRBJ2-7 few TRBD1 TRBV7-6 12 TGTGCCAGCAGCTTAGGTGCCGACAGGGTTTACTTC CASSLGADRVYF
TRBJ2-7 . TRBD1 TRBV15 14 TGTGCCACCAGCGGAGACAGGGGAATTTACGAGCAGTACTTC CATSGDRGIYEQYF
TRBJ2-2 . TRBD2 TRBV6-5 16 TGTGCCAGCAGTTACTTGAGCGGGAGGAACACCGGGGAGCTGTTTTTT CASSYLSGRNTGELFF
TRBJ2-1 . TRBD1 TRBV18 18 TGTGCCAGCTCAAAGGAGGCAGGGGGCACGGGAGTTTACAATGAGCAGTTCTTC CASSKEAGGTGVYNEQFF
TRBJ1-6 . . TRBV5-1 14 TGCGCCAGCAGCTCAGGACAGCCGGGTTCACCCCTCCACTTT CASSSGQPGSPLHF
TRBJ1-1 . TRBD1 TRBV5-1 14 TGCGCCAGCGCCTACAGGGGGCGAAACACTGAAGCTTTCTTT CASAYRGRNTEAFF
TRBJ2-6 . . TRBV19 14 TGTGCCAGTAGAGGGGGGGCCGGGGCCAACGTCCTGACTTTC CASRGGAGANVLTF
TRBJ2-5 . . TRBV30 11 TGTGCCGGGGGTGGAGGGGAGACCCAGTACTTC CAGGGGETQYF
TRBJ2-1 . . TRBV7-2 13 TGTGCCAGCAACCAACCCCGATATAATGAGCAGTTCTTC CASNQPRYNEQFF
TRBJ1-2 . . TRBV7-9 15 TGTGCCAGCAGCTTATGGGGGGGCGATGACTATGGCTACACCTTC CASSLWGGDDYGYTF
TRBJ2-1 . . TRBV4-3 15 TGCGCCAGCAGCCAAGATTGGTCAGATAGGGGTGAGCAGTTCTTC CASSQDWSDRGEQFF
TRBJ1-5 . TRBD1 TRBV9 16 TGTGCCAGCAGCGTAGGTGAAGGGGGCTGGGAGCAGCCCCAGCATTTT CASSVGEGGWEQPQHF
TRBJ2-1 . . TRBV9 14 TGTGCCAGCAGCGGCGGGACTTGGGCCAATGAGCAGTTCTTC CASSGGTWANEQFF
TRBJ1-1 . . TRBV4-1 15 TGCGCCAGCAGCCACCCAAACCTTCAGAACACTGAAGCTTTCTTT CASSHPNLQNTEAFF